These 3 T cell receptor beta chains came from one sample sequenced in a study of blood T cell repertoires in COVID-19. The table came from immunoSEQ multiplex PCR; TCRdb's copy has only in-frame clones and leaves some out. Among about 350,000 clones listed, around nine tenths were seen once. Sequences were obtained from peripheral blood. Receptors were obtained from a woman aged 18-29 years who had recovered from COVID-19.

This chain uses TRBV7-8 with TRBJ2-5, with no clear D. Trimming took 5 bases from V and 5 from J, leaving 9 bases between them. The germline V gene has CDR1 SGHVS and CDR2 FQNEAQ. This CDR3 has 12 residues. CDR3 in amino acids: CASSRSRETQYF. The CDR3 nucleotides read TGTGCCAGCAGCCGGTCGCGGGAGACCCAGTACTTC.

The chain combines TRBV6-5 with TRBJ1-1; 8 nucleotides align to TRBD1. The CDR3 runs 14 residues. The V gene's germline CDR1 is MNHEY and CDR2 SVGAGI. V lost 6 bases, J lost 6 bases, and 9 bases stayed unmatched. The CDR3 sequence is CASSLRQGTAEAFF. DNA of the CDR3: TGTGCCAGCAGCCTAAGACAGGGGACCGCTGAAGCTTTCTTT.

This clone was seen once. The chain joins TRBV4-1 to TRBJ1-4; 11 bases match TRBD1. Germline CDR1 is MGHRA and CDR2 is YSYEKL. V shed 2 bases and J 11 bases; nucleotides not matched to a gene: 7. The CDR3 is 15 amino acids. The CDR3 DNA follows: TGCGCCAGCAGCCAACCCCGGACAGGGGGCAGGAAACTGTTTTTT. Protein sequence: CASSQPRTGGRKLFF.